The rows below give T cell receptor beta chains drawn from one sample of a study of control samples from healthy donors and cancer patients. TCRdb keeps only in-frame clones here, not all; method: immunoSEQ multiplex PCR. The sample yields approximately 40,000 clones, around four fifths seen once. Specimen: PBMCs. Receptors were obtained from a woman aged 55 to 70 with lung cancer. CDR3s include the opening cysteine and the closing phenylalanine or tryptophan. The D gene is left open where the match is weak. Expanded clones are given a class, and other clones once, few, many or no size at all.

J,V,size,length,D,CDR3,DNA
TRBJ2-3,TRBV11-2,-,13,-,CASSLDRTDTQYF,TGTGCCAGCAGCTTAGATCGTACAGATACGCAGTATTTT
TRBJ2-7,TRBV7-3,-,12,TRBD1,CASSSGQGFQYF,TGTGCCAGCAGCTCGGGACAGGGGTTTCAGTACTTC
TRBJ2-1,TRBV6-5,once,15,TRBD2,CASLARLWGGNEQFF,TGTGCCAGCCTCGCCCGGCTCTGGGGGGGCAATGAGCAGTTCTTC
TRBJ2-7,TRBV5-4,-,13,-,CASRKEGAYEQYF,TGTGCCAGCCGGAAGGAGGGGGCCTACGAGCAGTACTTC
TRBJ1-2,TRBV7-2,few,13,-,CATLGGNSYGYTF,TGTGCCACCTTGGGGGGGAACTCCTATGGCTACACCTTC
TRBJ1-5,TRBV6-2/TRBV6-3,-,12,-,CASSSPYQPQHF,TGTGCCAGCAGTTCTCCCTATCAGCCCCAGCATTTT
TRBJ1-1,TRBV19,-,13,-,CASREMVDTEAFF,TGTGCCAGTAGAGAGATGGTAGACACTGAAGCTTTCTTT
TRBJ2-6,TRBV14,-,15,-,CASREGGSGANVLTF,TGTGCCAGCAGAGAGGGGGGCTCAGGGGCCAACGTCCTGACTTTC
TRBJ2-7,TRBV30,-,18,TRBD1,CACRAIPGQGIFRYEQYF,TGTGCCTGCCGAGCTATACCGGGACAGGGGATATTCCGCTACGAGCAGTACTTC
TRBJ1-6,TRBV27,once,14,TRBD1,CATGLTGFQSTLHF,TGTGCCACCGGCTTGACAGGGTTCCAATCGACCCTCCACTTT
TRBJ1-1,TRBV5-1,-,14,-,CASSGPGGNTEAFF,TGCGCCAGCAGCGGCCCGGGCGGGAACACTGAAGCTTTCTTT
TRBJ2-3,TRBV27,-,16,-,CASSDGQMSGTDTQYF,TGTGCCAGCAGTGACGGACAAATGTCTGGGACAGATACGCAGTATTTT
TRBJ1-2,TRBV6-5,few,15,TRBD1,CASSYLSGQSYGYTF,TGTGCCAGCAGTTACCTGTCGGGACAGAGCTATGGCTACACCTTC
TRBJ2-7,TRBV11-2,-,14,TRBD2,CASSATSGTYEQYF,TGTGCCAGCAGCGCTACTAGCGGAACCTACGAGCAGTACTTC
TRBJ2-1,TRBV9,-,15,TRBD2,CASSEGTSEYNEQFF,TGTGCCAGCAGCGAAGGGACTAGCGAGTACAATGAGCAGTTCTTC
TRBJ2-7,TRBV12-3/TRBV12-4,few,12,-,CASSLAPVEQYF,TGTGCCAGCAGTTTAGCGCCGGTCGAGCAGTACTTC
TRBJ2-2,TRBV7-2,-,16,TRBD2,CASSSYSGRANGELFF,TGTGCCAGCAGCTCCTATAGCGGGAGGGCGAATGGGGAGCTGTTTTTT
TRBJ1-6,TRBV7-7,-,14,-,CASSSDSIGSPLHF,TGTGCCAGCAGCTCCGATAGTATCGGTTCACCCCTCCACTTT
TRBJ1-1,TRBV12-3/TRBV12-4,-,12,TRBD1,CASSSRGREAFF,TGTGCCAGCAGTTCGAGGGGGCGCGAAGCTTTCTTT
TRBJ1-2,TRBV19,-,15,-,CASEGPGSRHYGYTF,TGTGCCTCGGAAGGCCCAGGGAGTCGGCACTATGGCTACACCTTC
TRBJ2-2,TRBV2,-,14,-,CASSVRRSTGELFF,TGTGCCAGCAGTGTACGGCGATCTACCGGGGAGCTGTTTTTT
TRBJ2-1,TRBV19,-,15,-,CASSIEGGSYNEQFF,TGTGCCAGTAGTATAGAAGGGGGATCTTACAATGAGCAGTTCTTC
TRBJ2-1,TRBV19,once,13,-,CATEGSSYNEQFF,TGTGCCACCGAGGGGAGCTCCTACAATGAGCAGTTCTTC
TRBJ1-4,TRBV7-8,few,15,TRBD1,CASSSDRGPLKKLFF,TGTGCCAGCAGCTCGGACAGGGGGCCGCTGAAAAAACTGTTTTTT
TRBJ2-4,TRBV6-4,-,13,-,CASSEDLRGIQYF,TGTGCCAGCAGTGAGGACCTTAGAGGCATTCAGTACTTC
TRBJ1-1,TRBV2,-,11,-,CASRTNTEAFF,TGTGCCAGCAGAACAAACACTGAAGCTTTCTTT
TRBJ1-1,TRBV12-3/TRBV12-4,-,13,-,CASSWTANTEAFF,TGTGCCAGCAGTTGGACAGCGAACACTGAAGCTTTCTTT
TRBJ2-5,TRBV2,-,16,TRBD2,CASRGGADELQETQYF,TGTGCCAGCAGGGGAGGGGCAGATGAGTTACAAGAGACCCAGTACTTC
TRBJ2-1,TRBV9,-,16,-,CASSRGGGSSYNEQFF,TGTGCCAGCAGCCGGGGAGGGGGAAGCTCCTACAATGAGCAGTTCTTC
TRBJ2-7,TRBV19,-,11,-,CASSIGHEQYF,TGTGCCAGTAGTATAGGCCACGAGCAGTACTTC
TRBJ2-3,TRBV5-8,-,15,TRBD1,CASSFRDSAWDTQYF,TGTGCCAGCAGCTTCCGGGACAGCGCTTGGGATACGCAGTATTTT
TRBJ1-3,TRBV27,-,15,-,CASSLSPTSGNTIYF,TGTGCCAGCAGTTTATCGCCCACCTCTGGAAACACCATATATTTT
TRBJ1-4,TRBV6-5,-,13,-,CATSTVTNEKLFF,TGTGCCACTTCGACGGTAACTAATGAAAAACTGTTTTTT
TRBJ2-2,TRBV6-5,-,13,-,CASSYSGNGELFF,TGTGCCAGCAGTTACTCAGGGAACGGGGAGCTGTTTTTT
TRBJ2-1,TRBV10-3,-,14,-,CAISDGEAYNEQFF,TGTGCCATCAGTGATGGGGAAGCCTACAATGAGCAGTTCTTC
TRBJ1-2,TRBV12-3/TRBV12-4,-,11,-,CASSLGYGYTF,TGTGCCAGCAGTTTAGGTTATGGCTACACCTTC
TRBJ1-1,TRBV15,-,16,-,CATSRDREGLNTEAFF,TGTGCCACCAGCAGAGATCGAGAGGGATTGAACACTGAAGCTTTCTTT
TRBJ2-1,TRBV4-2,few,16,TRBD1,CASSQDGTGFYNEQFF,TGTGCCAGCAGCCAAGATGGGACAGGGTTCTACAATGAGCAGTTCTTC
TRBJ1-5,TRBV28,few,14,-,CASSLRGSNQPQHF,TGTGCCAGCAGTTTAAGAGGTAGCAATCAGCCCCAGCATTTT
TRBJ2-6,TRBV5-1,-,19,TRBD1,CASSPGTGGLLSGANVLTF,TGCGCCAGCAGCCCAGGGACAGGGGGCCTACTCTCTGGGGCCAACGTCCTGACTTTC
TRBJ1-1,TRBV7-2,-,13,-,CASSLWTNTEAFF,TGTGCCAGCAGCTTATGGACGAACACTGAAGCTTTCTTT
TRBJ1-4,TRBV2,-,13,-,CASKWQGEEKLFF,TGTGCCAGCAAGTGGCAGGGTGAGGAAAAACTGTTTTTT
TRBJ2-1,TRBV5-1,-,18,-,CASSRSSRDGSSYNEQFF,TGCGCCAGCAGCCGGTCAAGCAGGGACGGAAGTTCCTACAATGAGCAGTTCTTC
TRBJ2-7,TRBV27,-,14,-,CASSLQGSRGEQYF,TGTGCCAGCAGTTTGCAGGGAAGTCGAGGCGAGCAGTACTTC
TRBJ1-5,TRBV18,-,15,-,CASSDGLEAGQPQHF,TGTGCCAGCTCAGACGGCCTGGAGGCGGGTCAGCCCCAGCATTTT
TRBJ2-5,TRBV5-4,-,14,-,CASSLEAGGGTQYF,TGTGCCAGCAGCTTAGAGGCCGGGGGTGGGACCCAGTACTTC
TRBJ2-7,TRBV7-9,-,12,TRBD2,CASSQTSVMQYF,TGTGCCAGCAGCCAGACTAGCGTGATGCAGTACTTC
TRBJ2-6,TRBV3-1/TRBV3-2,-,16,-,CASSLEGVGGANVLTF,TGTGCCAGCAGCCTAGAGGGGGTGGGAGGGGCCAACGTCCTGACTTTC
TRBJ1-6,TRBV29-1,-,14,TRBD1,CSVGTGDYNSPLHF,TGCAGCGTTGGGACAGGGGACTATAATTCACCCCTCCACTTT
TRBJ1-2,TRBV5-1,-,13,-,CASSWGGLGGYTF,TGCGCCAGCAGCTGGGGCGGTCTGGGTGGCTACACCTTC
TRBJ2-1,TRBV4-1,-,15,TRBD1,CASSPDRGRRYEQFF,TGCGCCAGCAGCCCTGACAGGGGGAGAAGGTATGAGCAGTTCTTC
TRBJ2-3,TRBV2,-,14,-,CASSVTGDTDTQYF,TGTGCCAGCAGTGTTACAGGTGACACAGATACGCAGTATTTT
TRBJ1-4,TRBV14,-,17,TRBD1,CASSPGQGGLYNEKLFF,TGTGCCAGCAGCCCAGGACAGGGTGGACTGTATAATGAAAAACTGTTTTTT
TRBJ1-1,TRBV27,-,11,-,CASRLRQEAFF,TGTGCCAGCAGACTCCGACAAGAAGCTTTCTTT
TRBJ1-5,TRBV28,-,16,-,CASSLSRKIGQQPQHF,TGTGCCAGCAGTTTATCGCGAAAAATAGGACAGCAGCCCCAGCATTTT
TRBJ2-3,TRBV3-1/TRBV3-2,-,17,TRBD2,CASSRPPTGGPRDTQYF,TGTGCCAGCAGCCGACCCCCAACGGGAGGGCCGAGAGATACGCAGTATTTT
TRBJ2-7,TRBV9,once,15,TRBD2,CASSVGIAGLYEQYF,TGTGCCAGCAGCGTAGGTATAGCGGGATTATACGAGCAGTACTTC
TRBJ2-2,TRBV7-3,-,18,TRBD2,CASSLASGRSRGAGELFF,TGTGCCAGCAGCTTGGCCAGCGGGAGATCTCGAGGGGCCGGGGAGCTGTTTTTT
TRBJ2-3,TRBV19,-,19,TRBD2,CASSTNGLAGGTSTDTQYF,TGTGCCAGTAGTACTAACGGACTAGCGGGAGGAACTAGCACAGATACGCAGTATTTT